The rows below give T cell receptor beta chains drawn from one sample of a study of shared clonotypes between healthy human individuals. Profiled with immunoSEQ multiplex PCR; TCRdb holds only in-frame clones, not every one. The table shows more than 2 million clones, with less than 95% occurring only once. Sequencing used naive CD8+ T cells sorted from blood. The receptors originated from a man aged 18-30 years in good health. The conserved cysteine and the conserved F or W are not part of the CDR3 here. The order of the fields is V gene, J gene, CDR3 length, CDR3 protein.

>TRBV9|TRBJ1-1|12
ASSVGGVTTEAF
>TRBV16|TRBJ2-7|11
ASRLDRDNEQY
>TRBV27|TRBJ2-3|12
ASSFKDRTDTQY
>TRBV13|TRBJ2-7|12
ASSLGLAYDEQY
>TRBV6-5|TRBJ2-5|11
ASTRGTGETQY
>TRBV12-2|TRBJ1-1|14
ASRLGQGGCDTEAF
>TRBV7-9|TRBJ2-1|14
ASSPRAGADVREQF
>TRBV27|TRBJ2-1|13
ASSLLSGVSNEQF
>TRBV4-1|TRBJ2-4|15
ASSQDWGNLAKNIQY
>TRBV29-1|TRBJ1-2|10
SVAAARDGYT
>TRBV9|TRBJ1-2|11
ASSEGQIYGYT
>TRBV10-3|TRBJ1-1|12
AISELDGYTEAF
>TRBV5-3|TRBJ2-1|15
ARSFTSGRATHNEQF
>TRBV4-3|TRBJ1-1|14
ASSQELGELNTEAF
>TRBV11-2|TRBJ2-5|10
ASSFERETQY
>TRBV5-1|TRBJ2-5|15
ASSSHVAGGLGETQY
>TRBV6-1|TRBJ2-5|12
ASSAGSGGETQY
>TRBV19|TRBJ1-1|12
ASSMDTPNTEAF